This TCR beta chain was captured by sequencing in a study of post-analysis software for immune sequencing data. Every TCR beta cDNA library bore unique molecular identifiers. Via MiXCR, TCRdb re-called the PCR reads, giving one row per CDR3 protein. The data hold 650,000 to 850,000 distinct CDR3 sequences, with more than 45% observed a single time. This receptor was taken from a girl aged 5-17 years with multiple sclerosis. The sequenced sample was blood.

CDR3 region: CASSLTQGDRNTEAFF. As DNA, the CDR3 is TGCGCCAGCAGCTTGACCCAGGGCGATCGGAACACTGAAGCTTTCTTT. This sequence joins TRBV5-1 and TRBJ1-1; tentatively, D is TRBD1 (5 bases). Germline V gene data show CDR1 as SGHRS and CDR2 as YFSETQ. The CDR3 runs to 16 residues. The germline V and J ends were trimmed by 1 base and 1 base, with 14 bases remaining between them.